The T cell receptor (beta chain) described here comes from a study of T cell changes during pregnancy in multiple sclerosis. V was trimmed by 6 bases and J by 6 bases, leaving 18 bases between them. Germline CDR1 is SGHAT and CDR2 is FQNNGV. The CDR3 has 14 residues. This table comes from immunoSEQ multiplex PCR, and its TCRdb copy is limited to in-frame clones, with some not included. The sample includes roughly 48,000 clones, approximately 92% of them seen just once. This clonotype originated in a female donor in good health, enrolled as a control in a pregnancy study. The input for sequencing was CD4+ T cells from peripheral blood mononuclear cells, taken in the second trimester of pregnancy. This chain joins TRBV11-2 and TRBJ2-7; maybe TRBD1 (5 bases). The CDR3, as DNA: TGTGCCAGCAGTCCAGGGTTGCGATCTCTCGAGCAGTACTTC. Translation gives CASSPGLRSLEQYF.